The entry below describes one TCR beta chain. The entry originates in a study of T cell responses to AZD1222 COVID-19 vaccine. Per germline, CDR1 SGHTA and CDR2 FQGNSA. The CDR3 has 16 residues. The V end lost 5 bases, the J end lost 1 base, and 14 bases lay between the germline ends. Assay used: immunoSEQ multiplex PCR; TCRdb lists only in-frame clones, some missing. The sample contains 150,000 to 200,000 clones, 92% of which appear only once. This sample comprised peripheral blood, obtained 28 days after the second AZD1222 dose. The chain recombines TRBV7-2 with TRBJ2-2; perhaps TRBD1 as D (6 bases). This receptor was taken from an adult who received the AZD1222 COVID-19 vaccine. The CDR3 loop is CASSLVPGQNTGELFF. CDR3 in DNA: TGTGCCAGCAGCCTCGTACCGGGACAGAACACCGGGGAGCTGTTTTTT.